This T cell receptor (beta chain) is drawn from a study of CD8 T cells in Susac syndrome. Whole-study findings and limits: The CD4+ T cell repertoires that were profiled in Susac syndrome showed no clonal expansion.

When the RNA was reverse transcribed, random hexamers were used with an input of about 0.5 to 1 ug. The method of amplification for TCR beta CDR3 was immunoSEQ multiplex PCR, covering 54 Vbeta and 13 Jbeta. TCRdb re-called the immunoSEQ multiplex PCR reads with MiXCR, one entry per CDR3 protein. The sample lists roughly 140,000 distinct CDR3 sequences; under 97% were seen once. V gave up 8 bases and J gave up 2 bases, with 15 bases separating them. Germline CDR1 MNHNY, CDR2 SVGAGI (reference sequence). This CDR3 has 14 amino acids. Turning to this clonotype: Its cognate antigen is unknown.

CD8+ and CD4+ T cells from blood underwent TCR beta sequencing. The TEMRA cells underwent FACS enrichment, while the CD8+ and CD4+ T cells underwent negative isolation. The sequence was obtained from a human donor with Susac syndrome. The chain uses TRBV6-6 and TRBJ2-5, with a tentative D call TRBD1 (6 bases). Sequencing input: CD4+ T cells from PBMCs. CDR3 protein: CASAIQGPQETQYF. The CDR3 nucleotides are TGTGCCAGCGCAATACAGGGCCCGCAAGAGACCCAGTACTTC.